Listed here is a single T cell receptor (beta chain). This sample was taken from a study of blood T cells in healthy people across ages. V was cut by 5 bases and J by 0 bases, with 7 bases left in between. Germline V lookup: CDR1 GTSNPN, CDR2 SVGIG (reference sequence). CDR3 length: 13 residues. The use of a sample-barcoded 5' primer and a J-beta primer mix characterized a second PCR of roughly 6 to 11 cycles. A single record per CDR3 protein comes from TCRdb applying MiXCR to the 5' RACE reads. The sample lists 790,000 or so distinct CDR3 sequences, 46% occurring once. V usage is TRBV30 and J usage is TRBJ2-2; no clear D gene. The sample taken for sequencing was blood. This TCR derives from a man older than 75 in good health. The CDR3 DNA reads as TGTGCCTGGGACGCTACGAACACCGGGGAGCTGTTTTTT. This translates into CAWDATNTGELFF.